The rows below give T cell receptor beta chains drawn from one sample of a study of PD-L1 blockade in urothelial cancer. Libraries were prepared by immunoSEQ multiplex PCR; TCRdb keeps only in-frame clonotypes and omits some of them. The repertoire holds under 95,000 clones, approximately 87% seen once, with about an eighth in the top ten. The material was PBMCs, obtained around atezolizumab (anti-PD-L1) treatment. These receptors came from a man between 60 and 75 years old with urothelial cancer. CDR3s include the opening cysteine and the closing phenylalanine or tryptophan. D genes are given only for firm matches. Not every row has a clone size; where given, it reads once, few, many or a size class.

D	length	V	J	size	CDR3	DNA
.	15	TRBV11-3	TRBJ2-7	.	CASSFSYNRAYEQYF	TGTGCCAGCAGCTTTTCTTATAACAGGGCGTACGAGCAGTACTTC
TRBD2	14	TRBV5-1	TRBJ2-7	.	CASSLSGSAYEQYF	TGCGCCAGCAGCCTTAGCGGGAGCGCCTACGAGCAGTACTTC
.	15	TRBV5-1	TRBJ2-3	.	CASSLQGTYGDTQYF	TGCGCCAGCAGCTTACAGGGGACTTATGGAGATACGCAGTATTTT
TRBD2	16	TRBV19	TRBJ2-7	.	CASSPGRTSGSYEQYF	TGTGCCAGTAGTCCCGGGAGGACTAGCGGCTCCTACGAGCAGTACTTC
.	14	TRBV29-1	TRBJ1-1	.	CSVNREPSNTEAFF	TGCAGCGTTAACAGGGAACCGTCGAACACTGAAGCTTTCTTT
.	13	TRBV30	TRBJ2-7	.	CAWSRDNSYEQYF	TGTGCCTGGAGTAGGGACAACTCCTACGAGCAGTACTTC
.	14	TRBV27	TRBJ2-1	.	CATGARGRWDEQFF	TGTGCCACAGGAGCGCGGGGCCGGTGGGATGAGCAGTTCTTC
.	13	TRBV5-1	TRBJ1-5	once	CASSLAAGQPQHF	TGCGCCAGCAGCTTGGCCGCGGGGCAGCCCCAGCATTTT
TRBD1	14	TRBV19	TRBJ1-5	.	CASSIKGAIQPQHF	TGTGCCAGTAGTATTAAGGGGGCGATTCAGCCCCAGCATTTT
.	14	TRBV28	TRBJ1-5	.	CASSLGAGDQPQHF	TGTGCCAGCAGTTTAGGGGCAGGGGATCAGCCCCAGCATTTT
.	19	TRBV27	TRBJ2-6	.	CASSFRDIAFFSGANVLTF	TGTGCCAGCAGTTTCCGGGACATTGCGTTCTTCTCTGGGGCCAACGTCCTGACTTTC
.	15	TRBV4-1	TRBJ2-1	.	CASSQHEETYNEQFF	TGCGCCAGCAGCCAACACGAGGAAACCTACAATGAGCAGTTCTTC
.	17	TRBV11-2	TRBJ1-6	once	CASSQIRGASYNSPLHF	TGTGCCAGCAGCCAGATCAGGGGCGCCTCCTATAATTCACCCCTCCACTTT
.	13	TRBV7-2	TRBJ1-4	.	CASSLDRGEKLFF	TGTGCCAGCAGCTTAGACAGAGGGGAAAAACTGTTTTTT
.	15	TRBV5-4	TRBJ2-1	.	CASSFMANPYNEQFF	TGTGCCAGCAGCTTTATGGCAAACCCCTACAATGAGCAGTTCTTC
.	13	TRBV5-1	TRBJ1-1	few	CASSLAGNTEAFF	TGCGCCAGCAGCTTGGCGGGAAACACTGAAGCTTTCTTT
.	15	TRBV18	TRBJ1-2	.	CASSTGRAGNYGYTF	TGTGCCAGCTCAACCGGACGGGCGGGGAACTATGGCTACACCTTC
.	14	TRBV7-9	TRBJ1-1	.	CASSSRQVWTEAFF	TGTGCCAGCAGCTCACGACAGGTGTGGACTGAAGCTTTCTTT
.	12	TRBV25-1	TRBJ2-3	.	CASSNPTWTQYF	TGTGCCAGCAGTAACCCCACATGGACGCAGTATTTT
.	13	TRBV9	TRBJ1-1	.	CASSVAGSTEAFF	TGTGCCAGCAGCGTAGCAGGATCCACTGAAGCTTTCTTT
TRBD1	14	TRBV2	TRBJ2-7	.	CASSRQGLTYEQYF	TGTGCCAGCTCCCGACAGGGTCTGACCTACGAGCAGTACTTC
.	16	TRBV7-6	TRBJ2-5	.	CASSLVALGSQETQYF	TGTGCCAGCAGCTTAGTAGCTTTGGGTTCGCAAGAGACCCAGTACTTC
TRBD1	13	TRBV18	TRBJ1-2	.	CASSPDPDRSYTF	TGTGCCAGCTCACCAGACCCGGACAGGAGCTACACCTTC
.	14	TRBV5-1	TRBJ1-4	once	CASREGPGNEKLFF	TGCGCCAGTCGGGAGGGGCCGGGTAATGAAAAACTGTTTTTT
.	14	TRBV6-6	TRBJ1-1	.	CASTPRGEGTEAFF	TGTGCCAGCACTCCCCGCGGGGAGGGCACTGAAGCTTTCTTT
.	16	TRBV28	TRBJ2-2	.	CASSPPAGANTGELFF	TGTGCCAGCAGTCCCCCGGCAGGGGCGAACACCGGGGAGCTGTTTTTT